Below are 8 T cell receptor beta chains sequenced from a single sample in a study of blood T cell repertoires in COVID-19. Libraries were prepared by immunoSEQ multiplex PCR; TCRdb keeps only in-frame clonotypes and omits some of them. The sample lists about 110,000 clones; about four fifths were seen once. Sequenced material: peripheral blood. These receptors were obtained from a woman in her sixties or seventies with acute or convalescent COVID-19.

The V and J genes are TRBV2 and TRBJ1-2, with 7 bases matching TRBD1. Germline-derived CDR1 and CDR2 are SNHLY and FYNNEI. The CDR3 loop spans 13 amino acids. The V and J ends lost 7 bases and 2 bases, in that order; junction bases with no gene match: 4. The CDR3 bases are TGTGCCAGCACCAGGGACAGAAACTATGGCTACACCTTC. As protein: CASTRDRNYGYTF.

This chain joins TRBV9 and TRBJ1-1, with 8 bases fitting TRBD1. This CDR3 spans 14 amino acids. Germline V lookup: CDR1 SGDLS, CDR2 YYNGEE. The V gene end was trimmed by 2 bases and the J gene end by 4 bases; junction bases not matched to a gene: 4. The CDR3 sequence is CASSVQGAGTEAFF. The CDR3 DNA follows: TGTGCCAGCAGCGTCCAGGGGGCAGGCACTGAAGCTTTCTTT.

The chain couples TRBV18 to TRBJ1-2; no reliable D call. CDR1 and CDR2 (germline): KGHSH, LQKENI. The CDR3 covers 14 residues. Deletions cut 3 bases from V and 2 bases from J, with 10 bases between. The CDR3 sequence: CASSPRRENYGYTF. CDR3 DNA: TGTGCCAGCTCACCCCGACGGGAAAACTATGGCTACACCTTC.

The genes are TRBV9 and TRBJ2-7, with 9 bases lining up with TRBD1. V lost 3 bases to trimming and J lost 5 bases; unmatched junction nucleotides: 9. Germline lookup yields CDR1 SGDLS and CDR2 YYNGEE. This CDR3 region has 15 residues. The CDR3 region is CASSAGTGSRNEQYF. The CDR3 coding sequence is TGTGCCAGCAGCGCAGGGACAGGGTCAAGGAACGAGCAGTACTTC.

The rearrangement uses TRBV11-2 and TRBJ1-2; D is undetermined. The CDR3 runs 16 residues. Between the trimmed V and J ends, which lost 3 bases and 4 bases, there was a span of 18 bases. Germline V CDR1 and CDR2: SGHAT, FQNNGV. CDR3 loop: CASSLGYGRPLYGYTF. The DNA of the CDR3 is TGTGCCAGCAGCTTGGGCTATGGCAGGCCTCTCTATGGCTACACCTTC.

This sequence joins TRBV3-1 (or the pseudogene TRBV3-2) and TRBJ2-5, with D unclear. V was pared by 0 bases and J by 10 bases, with 9 bases between. There are 12 residues in the CDR3. Germline values: CDR1 LGHDT, CDR2 YNNKEL (reference sequence). The CDR3 nucleotides read TGTGCCAGCAGCCAAGAGGGCCGAGACCAGTACTTC. It specifies CASSQEGRDQYF.

The gene calls are TRBV4-2 and TRBJ2-1, with 8 bases that match TRBD2. Germline V gene data show CDR1 as LGHNA and CDR2 as YNFKEQ. V gave up 0 bases and J gave up 2 bases; unmatched junction bases: 6. The CDR3 sequence is 17 residues long. The CDR3 region is CASSQDLDGRAYNEQFF. DNA of the CDR3: TGTGCCAGCAGCCAAGACCTGGACGGGAGGGCCTACAATGAGCAGTTCTTC.

The gene calls are TRBV24-1 and TRBJ2-2; TRBD1 is a possible D gene (5 bases). Germline assignment: CDR1 KGHDR and CDR2 SFDVKD. V gave up 3 bases and J gave up 13 bases, with 11 bases separating them. There are 12 residues in the CDR3. In nucleotides, the CDR3 is TGTGCCACCAGTGATCGGCAGGGCGGGCTGTTTTTT. Amino acid sequence: CATSDRQGGLFF.